This T cell receptor beta chain was profiled in a study of liver allograft versus peripheral blood T cells. Looking at the study overall: Recipients' peripheral blood T cell receptor repertoires were compared with those in transplanted livers. Study outcomes and limitations: As reported, T cell receptor repertoires inside liver allografts differed from those present in peripheral blood.

In this sample, this clonotype turned up a few times. The target antigen is unknown. J was trimmed by 0 bases and V by 3 bases; bases with no gene match: 7. Germline CDR1 DFQATT, CDR2 SNEGSKA (reference sequence). The CDR3 runs 15 residues. Via MiXCR, TCRdb re-called the reads, giving one row per CDR3 protein. The table records approximately 8,600 distinct CDR3 sequences, around 15% of them present only once. The sequence came from a human patient who had a liver transplant. Some T cells may be graft donor cells. This chain uses TRBV20-1 with TRBJ1-1; 7 nucleotides match TRBD1. DNA of the CDR3: TGCAGTGCTAGGGTTTTGGGGACAGTGAACACTGAAGCTTTCTTT. It codes for CSARVLGTVNTEAFF.